One and the same sample provided the 24 T cell receptor beta chains below, sequenced in a study of T cell responses to AZD1222 COVID-19 vaccine. Profiled with immunoSEQ multiplex PCR; TCRdb holds only in-frame clones, not every one. Of 140,000 to 150,000 clones listed, roughly nine tenths are singletons. The specimen was peripheral blood, collected on day 0 of AZD1222 vaccination. The receptors were gathered from an adult in good health.

This chain links TRBV28 with TRBJ1-3; TRBD1 aligns across 9 bases. CDR3 length: 18 amino acids. Unmatched junction bases numbered 12, after V lost 2 bases and J lost 4 bases. Looked up from germline, CDR1 is MDHEN and CDR2 is SYDVKM. The CDR3 nucleotides are TGTGCCAGCAGTTTACGCATTGAAAGACAGGGGGACGGAAACACCATATATTTT. It is translated as CASSLRIERQGDGNTIYF.

This sequence joins TRBV10-1 and TRBJ1-5; maybe TRBD1 (6 bases). The germline gives CDR1 WNHNN, CDR2 SYGVQD (reference sequence). Trimming stripped 2 bases from V and 6 bases from J, with 14 bases between. This CDR3 comprises 15 residues. CDR3 nucleotide sequence: TGCGCCAGCAGTGAGGAAGACAGGATGGGTCAGCCCCAGCATTTT. It specifies CASSEEDRMGQPQHF.

This clone appeared a single time. The rearrangement joins TRBV28 to TRBJ1-4, with D possibly TRBD1 on 6 matching bases. V lost 8 bases, J lost 5 bases, and 18 bases lay in between. This CDR3 contains 15 residues. CDR1 and CDR2 from the germline V gene are MDHEN and SYDVKM. The CDR3 sequence: CASRKTGQSNEKLFF. The CDR3 bases are TGTGCCAGCCGAAAGACGGGACAATCGAATGAAAAACTGTTTTTT.

The rearrangement links TRBV7-2 to TRBJ2-7; 9 positions agree with TRBD2. The CDR3 is made up of 16 amino acids. Germline trimming cut 0 bases from V and 1 base from J; bases unmatched to any gene: 4. CDR1 and CDR2 (germline): SGHTA, FQGNSA. CDR3 region: CASSLAGTSRSYEQYF. In nucleotides, the CDR3 is TGTGCCAGCAGCTTAGCCGGGACTAGCAGATCCTACGAGCAGTACTTC.

On this clone: Other DNA sequences within the sample encode an identical CDR3. The V and J genes are TRBV5-6 and TRBJ2-5; TRBD1 agrees at 9 bases. V trimming: 4 bases; J trimming: 7 bases; junction bases outside the gene matches: 8. CDR1 is SGHDT, CDR2 YYEEEE, per germline. The CDR3 consists of 14 residues. The CDR3 sequence is CASSPTGGGGTQYF. In DNA form, the CDR3 reads TGTGCCAGCAGCCCGACAGGGGGTGGGGGGACCCAGTACTTC.

The chain employs TRBV19 and TRBJ2-1; D ambiguous. V shed 2 bases and J shed 7 bases, with 6 bases lying between them. Germline CDR1 is LNHDA and CDR2 is SQIVND (reference sequence). The CDR3 runs to 12 residues. The DNA for the CDR3 is TGTGCCAGTAGTATATACGGAAATGAGCAGTTCTTC. It specifies CASSIYGNEQFF.

The rearrangement uses TRBV10-3 and TRBJ2-7; 10 positions match TRBD2. Germline V gene lookup returns CDR1 ENHRY and CDR2 SYGVKD. With V trimmed by 11 bases and J by 5 bases, 15 bases remained unmatched. The CDR3 is 15 residues long. The CDR3 protein is CASRLAGVGVDEQYF. CDR3 DNA sequence: TGTGCCTCGCGGCTAGCGGGAGTTGGGGTCGACGAGCAGTACTTC.

Worth noting for this clone: The same CDR3 is also encoded by other DNA sequences in this sample. V gene TRBV2 combines with J gene TRBJ1-4, with D unclear. Trimming removed 6 bases at V and 2 bases at J, with 4 bases between. The CDR3 is made up of 12 amino acids. Germline CDR1 and CDR2: SNHLY and FYNNEI. CDR3 loop: CASSGTNEKLFF. The CDR3 nucleotides are TGTGCCAGCAGCGGGACTAATGAAAAACTGTTTTTT.

This rearrangement joins TRBV12-3 or TRBV12-4 to TRBJ2-5, with 8 bases aligning to TRBD2. CDR3 length: 13 residues. The J segment lost 4 bases and the V segment lost 7 bases, leaving 5 bases of the junction unmatched. CDR3 in amino acids: CASTRTSRETQYF. The CDR3 DNA reads as TGTGCCAGCACCAGGACTAGCAGAGAGACCCAGTACTTC.

The genes are TRBV27 and TRBJ1-5; 7 bases match TRBD1. The germline V gene has CDR1 MNHEY and CDR2 SMNVEV (reference sequence). The ends lost 0 bases at V and 6 bases at J; junction bases unmatched: 8. The CDR3 runs 16 residues. As DNA, the CDR3 is TGTGCCAGCAGTTTATCGGGCGACAGGGTTCGTCAGCCCCAGCATTTT. Amino acids: CASSLSGDRVRQPQHF.

The CDR3 region is CASSLGVRNTEAFF. Here the CDR3 DNA reads TGTGCCAGCAGCTTAGGGGTCAGGAACACTGAAGCTTTCTTT. V and J are TRBV7-6 and TRBJ1-1; no firm D call. Trimming pared 1 base from V and 1 base from J, leaving 7 bases between. The CDR3 totals 14 residues. CDR1 SGHVS and CDR2 FNYEAQ come from the germline V gene.

The genes are TRBV18 and TRBJ1-1; 9 bases fit TRBD1. J gave up 5 bases and V 4 bases, and 2 bases lay outside the gene matches. This CDR3 comprises 13 residues. CDR1 is KGHSH and CDR2 is LQKENI in the germline V gene. The CDR3 DNA reads TGTGCCAGCTCACGTGACAGGGGGACTGAAGCTTTCTTT. This sequence encodes CASSRDRGTEAFF.

This clone was seen only a few times. The chain uses TRBV18 and TRBJ1-2; the D gene is possibly TRBD1 (5 bases). The CDR3 is 18 residues long. The V gene's germline CDR1 is KGHSH and CDR2 LQKENI. V shed 2 bases and J shed 2 bases, with 21 bases lying between them. CDR3 residues: CASSPFGTFSSTNYGYTF. CDR3 DNA: TGTGCCAGCTCACCATTCGGGACCTTCTCTTCTACGAACTATGGCTACACCTTC.

The V and J genes are TRBV5-1 and TRBJ2-5; the match to TRBD2 covers 10 bases. Losses at the gene ends were 2 bases for V and 6 bases for J; bases not matched to a gene: 4. Germline V lookup: CDR1 SGHRS, CDR2 YFSETQ. This CDR3 region has 14 residues. CDR3 protein: CASSFASGSQTQYF. Here the CDR3 DNA reads TGCGCCAGCAGCTTCGCTAGCGGGAGCCAGACCCAGTACTTC.

The chain carries TRBV28 and TRBJ1-2; the match to TRBD1 covers 8 bases. V gave up 6 bases and J gave up 8 bases; unmatched junction bases: 8. The CDR3 runs to 13 residues. Looked up from germline, CDR1 is MDHEN and CDR2 is SYDVKM. Written as DNA, the CDR3 is TGTGCCAGCAGCCGAGACAGGGGCTCGGGCTACACCTTC. This sequence encodes CASSRDRGSGYTF.

The rearrangement uses TRBV28 and TRBJ2-3; 8 bases line up with TRBD2. The J segment lost 0 bases and the V segment lost 6 bases, leaving 5 bases of the junction unmatched. In germline, CDR1 is MDHEN, CDR2 SYDVKM. The CDR3 consists of 15 residues. The CDR3 DNA sequence: TGTGCCAGCAGCTCGGGGGGGGTAAGCACAGATACGCAGTATTTT. Protein sequence: CASSSGGVSTDTQYF.

The V gene is TRBV29-1, the J gene TRBJ2-1; D gene uncertain. This CDR3 is built from 10 residues. Germline-derived CDR1 and CDR2 are SQVTM and ANQGSEA. V dropped 4 bases and J dropped 8 bases, with 6 bases sitting between them. CDR3: CSVARYEQFF. CDR3 sequence (DNA): TGCAGCGTTGCGCGGTATGAGCAGTTCTTC.

This sequence joins TRBV7-3 and TRBJ2-5; 9 positions match TRBD2. Germline V gives CDR1 SGHTA, CDR2 FQGTGA. The V segment lost 6 bases and the J segment 5 bases; nucleotides outside the gene matches: 10. This CDR3 has 15 residues. As DNA, the CDR3 is TGTGCCAGCAGGCGCGCGGGAGGGCCGTACGAGACCCAGTACTTC. It specifies CASRRAGGPYETQYF.

The rearrangement links TRBV19 to TRBJ1-6; 7 positions agree with TRBD1. Unmatched junction bases numbered 5, after V lost 5 bases and J lost 7 bases. Germline loops: CDR1 LNHDA, CDR2 SQIVND (reference sequence). The CDR3 has 14 amino acids. The CDR3 DNA sequence: TGTGCCAGTAGTGCGGACAGGATGAATTCACCCCTCCACTTT. It specifies CASSADRMNSPLHF.

This chain uses TRBV10-2 with TRBJ1-5; D possibly corresponds to TRBD1 (5 bases). V shed 8 bases and J shed 6 bases, with 17 bases lying between them. This CDR3 region has 14 residues. The germline V gene encodes CDR1 WSHSY and CDR2 SAAADI. CDR3 DNA sequence: TGCGCCAGCTCAGGTTCAGGGTATCCTCAGCCCCAGCATTTT. The encoded protein is CASSGSGYPQPQHF.

V is TRBV5-1 and J is TRBJ2-1, with 8 bases identical to TRBD2. The V gene end was trimmed by 2 bases and the J gene end by 10 bases; junction bases not matched to a gene: 14. The CDR3 totals 16 residues. Germline V gene data show CDR1 as SGHRS and CDR2 as YFSETQ. CDR3 bases: TGCGCCAGCAGCTTAAAGCGGGGGCAAAGGTTAGGCGAGCAGTTCTTC. This gives the protein CASSLKRGQRLGEQFF.

This sequence joins TRBV10-3 and TRBJ1-6; D call uncertain. The CDR3 is 17 amino acids. CDR1 is ENHRY, CDR2 SYGVKD, per germline. Trimming took 0 bases from V and 4 from J, leaving 13 bases between them. CDR3 nucleotides: TGTGCCATCAGTGAGTCGAAGGGAAACACTTATAATTCACCCCTCCACTTT. This encodes CAISESKGNTYNSPLHF.

CDR3 loop: CASSIGPGTGEKQYF. CDR3 nucleotides: TGTGCCAGTAGTATAGGACCCGGGACAGGGGAAAAGCAGTACTTC. This sequence joins TRBV19 and TRBJ2-7; 10 nucleotides agree with TRBD1. CDR3 size: 15 residues. Germline CDR1 and CDR2: LNHDA and SQIVND (reference sequence). V was pared by 1 base and J by 8 bases, with 8 bases of the junction left unmatched.

The J gene is TRBJ2-3, the V gene TRBV7-9; 10 positions match TRBD1. V shed 4 bases and J 5 bases; nucleotides not matched to a gene: 3. CDR3 length: 14 amino acids. Germline lookup yields CDR1 SEHNR and CDR2 FQNEAQ (reference sequence). For the CDR3, the DNA is TGTGCCAGCAGCTCCCGGACAGGGGGAGATACGCAGTATTTT. Protein product: CASSSRTGGDTQYF.